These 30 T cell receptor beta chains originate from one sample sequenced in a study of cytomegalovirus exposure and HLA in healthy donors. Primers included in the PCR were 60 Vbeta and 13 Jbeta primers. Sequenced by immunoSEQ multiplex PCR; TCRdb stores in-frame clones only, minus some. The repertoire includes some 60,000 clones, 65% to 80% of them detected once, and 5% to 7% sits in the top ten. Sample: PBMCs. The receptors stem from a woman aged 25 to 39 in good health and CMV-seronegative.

The CDR3 DNA reads TGTGCCAGCAGTGCAAACAATTCCCCCTATGGCTACACCTTC. Its translation is CASSANNSPYGYTF. The genes are TRBV2 and TRBJ1-2; D remains ambiguous. The CDR3 spans 14 residues. CDR1 is SNHLY and CDR2 is FYNNEI in the germline V gene. The V end was cut by 4 bases, the J end by 4 bases, with 13 bases between.

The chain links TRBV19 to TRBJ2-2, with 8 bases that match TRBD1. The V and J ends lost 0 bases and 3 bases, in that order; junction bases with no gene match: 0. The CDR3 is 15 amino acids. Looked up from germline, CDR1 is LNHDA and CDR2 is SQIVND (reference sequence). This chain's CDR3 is CASSIDRGHTGELFF. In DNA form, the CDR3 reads TGTGCCAGTAGTATAGACAGGGGGCACACCGGGGAGCTGTTTTTT.

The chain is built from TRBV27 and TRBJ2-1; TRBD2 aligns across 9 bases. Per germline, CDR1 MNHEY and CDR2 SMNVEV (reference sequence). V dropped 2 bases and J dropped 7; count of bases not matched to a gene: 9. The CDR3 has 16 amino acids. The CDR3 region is CASSLTKGTSPNEQFF. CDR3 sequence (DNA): TGTGCCAGCAGTTTAACTAAGGGGACTAGCCCGAATGAGCAGTTCTTC.

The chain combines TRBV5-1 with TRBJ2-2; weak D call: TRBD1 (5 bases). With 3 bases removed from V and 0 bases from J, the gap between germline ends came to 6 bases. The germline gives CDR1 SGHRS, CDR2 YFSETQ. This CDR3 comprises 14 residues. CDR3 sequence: CASSSTANTGELFF. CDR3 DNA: TGCGCCAGCAGCTCGACAGCGAACACCGGGGAGCTGTTTTTT. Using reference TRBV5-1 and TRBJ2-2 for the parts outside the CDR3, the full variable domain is KAGVTQTPRYLIKTRGQQVTLSCSPISGHRSVSWYQQTPGQGLQFLFEYFSETQRNKGNFPGRFSGRQFSNSRSEMNVSTLELGDSALYLCASSSTANTGELFFGEGSRLTVL.

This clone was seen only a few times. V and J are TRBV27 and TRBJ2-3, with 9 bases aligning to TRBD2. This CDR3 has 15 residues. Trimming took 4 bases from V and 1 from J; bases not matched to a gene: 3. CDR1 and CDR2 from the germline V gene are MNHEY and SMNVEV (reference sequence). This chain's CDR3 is CASSSRLAGTDTQYF. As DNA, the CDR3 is TGTGCCAGCAGTTCCCGACTAGCGGGCACAGATACGCAGTATTTT.

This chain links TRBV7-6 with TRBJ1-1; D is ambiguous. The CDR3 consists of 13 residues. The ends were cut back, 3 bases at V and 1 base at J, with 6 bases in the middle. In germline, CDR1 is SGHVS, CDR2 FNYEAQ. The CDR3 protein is CASSFTQNTEAFF. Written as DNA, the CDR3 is TGTGCCAGCAGCTTCACACAGAACACTGAAGCTTTCTTT.

The CDR3 region is CASGSGTGVRVSFF. The CDR3 DNA follows: TGTGCCAGTGGCTCCGGGACAGGGGTCCGTGTATCGTTCTTC. J is TRBJ2-1 and V is TRBV19; 10 bases match TRBD1. V dropped 8 bases and J dropped 15; count of bases not matched to a gene: 16. The CDR3 is 14 amino acids. Germline V lookup: CDR1 LNHDA, CDR2 SQIVND (reference sequence).

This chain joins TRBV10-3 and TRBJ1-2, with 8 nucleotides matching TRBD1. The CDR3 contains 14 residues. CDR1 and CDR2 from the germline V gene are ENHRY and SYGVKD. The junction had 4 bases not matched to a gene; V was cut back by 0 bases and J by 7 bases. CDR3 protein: CAISESTGVGGYTF. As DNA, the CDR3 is TGTGCCATCAGTGAGTCGACAGGGGTTGGTGGCTACACCTTC.

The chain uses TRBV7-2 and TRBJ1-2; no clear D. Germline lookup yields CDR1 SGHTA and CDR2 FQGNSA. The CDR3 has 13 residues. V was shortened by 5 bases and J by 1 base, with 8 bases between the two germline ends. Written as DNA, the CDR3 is TGTGCCAGCAGCGCCTCAGTTAACTATGGCTACACCTTC. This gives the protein CASSASVNYGYTF.

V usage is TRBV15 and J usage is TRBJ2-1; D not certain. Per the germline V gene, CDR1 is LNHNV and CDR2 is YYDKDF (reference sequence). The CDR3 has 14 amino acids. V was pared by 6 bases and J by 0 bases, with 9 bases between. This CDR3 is CATRVDTSYNEQFF. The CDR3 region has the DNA TGTGCCACCAGGGTCGACACCTCCTACAATGAGCAGTTCTTC.

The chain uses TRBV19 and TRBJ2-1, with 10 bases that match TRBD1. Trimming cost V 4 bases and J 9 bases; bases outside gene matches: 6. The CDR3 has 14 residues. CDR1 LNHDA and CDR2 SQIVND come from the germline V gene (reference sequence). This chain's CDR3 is CASSKGQGDVEQFF. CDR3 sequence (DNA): TGTGCCAGTAGTAAAGGACAGGGGGACGTTGAGCAGTTCTTC.

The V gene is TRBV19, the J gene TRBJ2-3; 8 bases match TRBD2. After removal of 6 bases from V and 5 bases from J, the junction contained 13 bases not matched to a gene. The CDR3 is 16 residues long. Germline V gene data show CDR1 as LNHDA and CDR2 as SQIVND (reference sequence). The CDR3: CASSPWGSGSVDTQYF. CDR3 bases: TGTGCCAGTAGCCCCTGGGGGAGCGGGAGTGTAGATACGCAGTATTTT.

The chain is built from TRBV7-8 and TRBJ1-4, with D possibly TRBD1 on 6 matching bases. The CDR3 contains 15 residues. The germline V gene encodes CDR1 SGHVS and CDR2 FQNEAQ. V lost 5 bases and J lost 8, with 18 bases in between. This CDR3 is CASSLSGGIREKLFF. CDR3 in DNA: TGTGCCAGCAGCCTGTCGGGGGGCATTCGGGAAAAACTGTTTTTT.

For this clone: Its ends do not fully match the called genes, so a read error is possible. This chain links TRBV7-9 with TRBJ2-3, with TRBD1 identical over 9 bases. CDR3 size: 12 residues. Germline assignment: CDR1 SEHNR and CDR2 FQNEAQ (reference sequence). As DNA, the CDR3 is TGTGCCAGCAGCCTGGACAGGGGCCGCAAGCATTTT. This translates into CASSLDRGRKHF.

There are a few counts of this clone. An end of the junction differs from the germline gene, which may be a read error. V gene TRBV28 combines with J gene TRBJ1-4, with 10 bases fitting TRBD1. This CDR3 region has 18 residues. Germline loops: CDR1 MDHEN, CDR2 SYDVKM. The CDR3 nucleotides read TGTGCCAGCAGATTATCCGTCGATGTGGGACAGGGGAATGAAAAACTGTTTTTT. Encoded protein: CASRLSVDVGQGNEKLFF. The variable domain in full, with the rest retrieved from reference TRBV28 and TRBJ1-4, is DVKVTQSSRYLVKRTGEKVFLECVQDMDHENMFWYRQDPGLGLRLIYFSYDVKMKEKGDIPEGYSVSREKKERFSLILESASTNQTSMYLCASRLSVDVGQGNEKLFFGSGTQLSVL.

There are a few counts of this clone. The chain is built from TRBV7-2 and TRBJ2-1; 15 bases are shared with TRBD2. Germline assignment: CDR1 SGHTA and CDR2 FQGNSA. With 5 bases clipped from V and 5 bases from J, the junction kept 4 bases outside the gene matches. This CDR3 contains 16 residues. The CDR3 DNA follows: TGTGCCAGCAGCGTGGGACTAGCGGGAGGACACAATGAGCAGTTCTTC. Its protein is CASSVGLAGGHNEQFF.

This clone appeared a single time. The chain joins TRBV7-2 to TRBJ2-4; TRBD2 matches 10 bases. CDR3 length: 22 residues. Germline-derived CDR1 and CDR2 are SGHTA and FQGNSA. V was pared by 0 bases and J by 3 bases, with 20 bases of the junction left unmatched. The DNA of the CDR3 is TGTGCCAGCAGCTTAGCGGCAGGGGGAGGCCTAGCGGGAGTGATTGGCAAAAACATTCAGTACTTC. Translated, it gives CASSLAAGGGLAGVIGKNIQYF.

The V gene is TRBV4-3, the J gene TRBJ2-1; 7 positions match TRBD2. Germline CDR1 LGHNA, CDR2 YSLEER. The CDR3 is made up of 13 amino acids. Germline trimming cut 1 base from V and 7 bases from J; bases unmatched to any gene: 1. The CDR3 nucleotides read TGCGCCAGCAGCCAAGGGGGGGGTAATGAGCAGTTCTTC. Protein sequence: CASSQGGGNEQFF.

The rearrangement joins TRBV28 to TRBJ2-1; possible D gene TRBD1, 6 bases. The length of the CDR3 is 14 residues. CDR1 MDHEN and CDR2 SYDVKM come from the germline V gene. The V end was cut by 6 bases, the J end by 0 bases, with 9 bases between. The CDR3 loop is CASRGQSSYNEQFF. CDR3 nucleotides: TGTGCCAGCAGGGGACAAAGCTCCTACAATGAGCAGTTCTTC.

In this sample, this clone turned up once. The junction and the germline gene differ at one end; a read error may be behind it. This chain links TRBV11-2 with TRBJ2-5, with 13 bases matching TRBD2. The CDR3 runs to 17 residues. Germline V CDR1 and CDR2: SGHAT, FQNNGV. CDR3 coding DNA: TGTGCCAGCAGCTTAGTTGTGACTAGCGGGAGGCAAGAGACCCCGTACTTC. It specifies CASSLVVTSGRQETPYF.

The CDR3 coding sequence is TGTGCCAGCAGTCGCCAGGCTTTGAACACTGAAGCTTTCTTT. Translated, it gives CASSRQALNTEAFF. The chain combines TRBV6-5 with TRBJ1-1, with unresolved D. The CDR3 is 14 amino acids. V was trimmed by 5 bases and J by 0 bases, leaving 10 bases between them. The germline CDR1 and CDR2 sequences are MNHEY and SVGAGI.

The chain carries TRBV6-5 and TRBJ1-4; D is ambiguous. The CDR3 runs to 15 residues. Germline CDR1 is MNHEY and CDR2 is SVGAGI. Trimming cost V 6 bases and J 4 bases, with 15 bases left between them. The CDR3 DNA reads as TGTGCCAGCAGACTGGGAAGGAGGGATAATGAAAAACTGTTTTTT. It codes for CASRLGRRDNEKLFF.

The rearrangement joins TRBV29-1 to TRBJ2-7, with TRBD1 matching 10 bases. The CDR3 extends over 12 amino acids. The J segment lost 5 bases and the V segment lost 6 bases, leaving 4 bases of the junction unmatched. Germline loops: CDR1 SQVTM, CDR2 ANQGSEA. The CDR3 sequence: CSVRQGADEQYF. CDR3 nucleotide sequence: TGCAGCGTCAGACAGGGGGCAGACGAGCAGTACTTC.

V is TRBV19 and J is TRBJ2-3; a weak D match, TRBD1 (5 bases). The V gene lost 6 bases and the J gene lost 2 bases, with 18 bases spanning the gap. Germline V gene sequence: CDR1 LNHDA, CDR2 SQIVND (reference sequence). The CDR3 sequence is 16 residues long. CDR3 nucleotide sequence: TGTGCCAGTAGCATCCCGAAGGGGATTGACACAGATACGCAGTATTTT. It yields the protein CASSIPKGIDTDTQYF.

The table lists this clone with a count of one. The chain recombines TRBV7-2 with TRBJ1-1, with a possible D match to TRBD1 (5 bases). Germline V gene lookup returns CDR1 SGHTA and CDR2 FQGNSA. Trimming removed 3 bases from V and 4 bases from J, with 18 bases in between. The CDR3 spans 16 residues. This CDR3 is CASSLPQVAVGTEAFF. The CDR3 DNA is TGTGCCAGCAGCTTGCCACAGGTAGCTGTTGGCACTGAAGCTTTCTTT.

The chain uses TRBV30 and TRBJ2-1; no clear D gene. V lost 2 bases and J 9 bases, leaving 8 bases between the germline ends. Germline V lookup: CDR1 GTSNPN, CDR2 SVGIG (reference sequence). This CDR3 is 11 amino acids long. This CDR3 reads CAWSSPGEQFF. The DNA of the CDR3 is TGTGCCTGGAGTTCCCCAGGTGAGCAGTTCTTC.

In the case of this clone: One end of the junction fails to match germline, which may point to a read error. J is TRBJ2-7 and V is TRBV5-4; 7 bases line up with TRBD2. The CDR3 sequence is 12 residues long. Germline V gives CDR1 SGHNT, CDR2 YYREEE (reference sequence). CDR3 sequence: CASSLGGGRLDF. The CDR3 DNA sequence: TGTGCCAGCAGCTTGGGCGGGGGTAGACTGGACTTC.

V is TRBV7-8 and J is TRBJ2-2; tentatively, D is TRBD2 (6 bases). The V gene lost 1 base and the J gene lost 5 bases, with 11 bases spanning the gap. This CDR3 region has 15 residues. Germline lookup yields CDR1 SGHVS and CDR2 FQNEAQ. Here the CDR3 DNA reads TGTGCCAGCAGCTTAGACGGGGGTCTGACCGGGGAGCTGTTTTTT. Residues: CASSLDGGLTGELFF.

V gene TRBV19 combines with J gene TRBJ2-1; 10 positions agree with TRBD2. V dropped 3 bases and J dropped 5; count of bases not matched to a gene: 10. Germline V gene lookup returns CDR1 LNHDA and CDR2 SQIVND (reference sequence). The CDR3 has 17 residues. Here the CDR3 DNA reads TGTGCCAGTAGTATTTTGGGAGCGGGACTAGCGAACAATGAGCAGTTCTTC. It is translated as CASSILGAGLANNEQFF.

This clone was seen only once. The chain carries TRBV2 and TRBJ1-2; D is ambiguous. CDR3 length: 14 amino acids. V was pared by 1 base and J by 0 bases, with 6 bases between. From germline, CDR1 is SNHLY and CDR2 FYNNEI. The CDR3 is CASSEGRANYGYTF. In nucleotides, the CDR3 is TGTGCCAGCAGTGAAGGACGGGCTAACTATGGCTACACCTTC.